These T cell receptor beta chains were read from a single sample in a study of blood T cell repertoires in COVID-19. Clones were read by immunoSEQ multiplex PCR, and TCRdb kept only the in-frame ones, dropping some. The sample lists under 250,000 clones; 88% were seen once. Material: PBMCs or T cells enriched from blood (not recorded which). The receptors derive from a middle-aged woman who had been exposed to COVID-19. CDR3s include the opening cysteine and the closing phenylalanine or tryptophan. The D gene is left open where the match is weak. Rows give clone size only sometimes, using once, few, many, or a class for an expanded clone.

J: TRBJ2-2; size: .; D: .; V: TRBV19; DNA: TGTGCCAGTAGTGAACGACTAGTAAGGACCGGGGAGCTGTTTTTT; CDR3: CASSERLVRTGELFF
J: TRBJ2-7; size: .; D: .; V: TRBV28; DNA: TGTGCCAGCAGTCACGGGGGTAGCTCCTACGAGCAGTACTTC; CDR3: CASSHGGSSYEQYF
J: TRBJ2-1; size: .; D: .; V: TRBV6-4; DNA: TGTGCCAGCCGGAGGCGGGCTGGGTCCTACAATGAGCAGTTCTTC; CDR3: CASRRRAGSYNEQFF
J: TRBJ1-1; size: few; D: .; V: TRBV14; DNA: TGTGCCAGCAGTCCACAAGGGGCGCTGAGGACTGAAGCTTTCTTT; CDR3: CASSPQGALRTEAFF
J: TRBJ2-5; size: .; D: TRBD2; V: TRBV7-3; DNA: TGTGCCAGCAGCCCATCTGTAGTAGCGGGGGGGAAAGAGGAGACCCAGTACTTC; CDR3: CASSPSVVAGGKEETQYF
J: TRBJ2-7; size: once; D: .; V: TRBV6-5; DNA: TGTGCCAGCGGGTCGTCGGAGCCGACCTACGAGCAGTACTTC; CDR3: CASGSSEPTYEQYF
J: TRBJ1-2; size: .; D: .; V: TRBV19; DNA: TGTGCCAGTAGTATACCGGGAGGGGTAAACTATGGCTACACCTTC; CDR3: CASSIPGGVNYGYTF
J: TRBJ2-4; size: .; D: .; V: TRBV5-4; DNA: TGTGCCAGCAGCTTGGGGGGCCAGATAGCCAAAAACATTCAGTACTTC; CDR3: CASSLGGQIAKNIQYF
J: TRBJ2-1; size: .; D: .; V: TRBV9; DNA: TGTGCCAGCAGCCCACCCTGGGAGGGGGGTGACAATGAGCAGTTCTTC; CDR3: CASSPPWEGGDNEQFF
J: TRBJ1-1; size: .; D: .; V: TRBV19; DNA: TGTGCCAGTAGTATAGATCGGGGGGGCACTGAAGCTTTCTTT; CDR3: CASSIDRGGTEAFF
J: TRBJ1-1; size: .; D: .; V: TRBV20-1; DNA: TGCAGTGCCCTACCAGGGGAAGCTTTCTTT; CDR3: CSALPGEAFF
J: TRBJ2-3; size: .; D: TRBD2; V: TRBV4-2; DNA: TGTGCCAGCAGCCAAGCGTCTAGCGGGGTAGGCACAGATACGCAGTATTTT; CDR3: CASSQASSGVGTDTQYF
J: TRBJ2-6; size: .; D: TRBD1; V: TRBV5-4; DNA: TGTGCCAGCAGCTCGGGACAGGCACGCTCTGGGGCCAACGTCCTGACTTTC; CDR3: CASSSGQARSGANVLTF
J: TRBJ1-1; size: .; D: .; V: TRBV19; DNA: TGTGCCAGTAGTGCACAGTCAATGAACACTGAAGCTTTCTTT; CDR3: CASSAQSMNTEAFF
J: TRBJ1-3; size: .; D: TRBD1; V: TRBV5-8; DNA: TGTGCCAGCAGCTCTGGACAGGTACCTCATCTCTCTGGAAACACCATATATTTT; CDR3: CASSSGQVPHLSGNTIYF
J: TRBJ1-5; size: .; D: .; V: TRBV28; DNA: TGTGCCAGCAGTCCAGCGGGTGGGGCGATAAAGCAGCCCCAGCATTTT; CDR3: CASSPAGGAIKQPQHF
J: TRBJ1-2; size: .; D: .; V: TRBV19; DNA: TGTGCCAGTAGTATGACTTTTCAGAATGGCTACACCTTC; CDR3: CASSMTFQNGYTF
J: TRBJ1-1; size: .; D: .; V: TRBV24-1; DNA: TGTGCCACCAGCCAACCGCGCGAACAGACCAAACTCCAGTCTGAAGCTTTCTTT; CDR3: CATSQPREQTKLQSEAFF
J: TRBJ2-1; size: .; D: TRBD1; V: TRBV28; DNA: TGTGCCAGCAGGGTAGGGGACAGGGTGATCAATGAGCAGTTCTTC; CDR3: CASRVGDRVINEQFF
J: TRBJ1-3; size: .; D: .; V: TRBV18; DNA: TGTGCCAGCTCACAATCCCCCGGGGGCTCTGGAAACACCATATATTTT; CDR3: CASSQSPGGSGNTIYF